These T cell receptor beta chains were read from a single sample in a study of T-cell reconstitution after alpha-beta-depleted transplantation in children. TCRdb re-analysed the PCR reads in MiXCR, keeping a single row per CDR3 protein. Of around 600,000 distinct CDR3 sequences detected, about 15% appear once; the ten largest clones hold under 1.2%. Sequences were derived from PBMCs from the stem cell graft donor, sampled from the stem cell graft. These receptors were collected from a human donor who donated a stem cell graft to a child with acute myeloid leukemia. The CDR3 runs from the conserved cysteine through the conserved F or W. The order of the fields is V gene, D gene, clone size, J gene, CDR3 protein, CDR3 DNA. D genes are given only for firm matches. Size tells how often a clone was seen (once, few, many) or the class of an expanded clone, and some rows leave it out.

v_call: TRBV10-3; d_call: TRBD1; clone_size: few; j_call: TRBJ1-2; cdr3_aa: CAISESAGQNYGYTF; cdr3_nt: TGTGCCATCAGTGAGTCGGCGGGACAGAACTATGGCTACACCTTC
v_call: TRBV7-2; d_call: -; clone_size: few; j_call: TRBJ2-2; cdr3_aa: CASSLFGYGGELFF; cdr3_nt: TGTGCCAGCAGCTTATTCGGCTACGGCGGGGAGCTGTTTTTT
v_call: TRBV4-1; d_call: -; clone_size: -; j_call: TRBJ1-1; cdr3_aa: CASSPDRREAFF; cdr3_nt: TGCGCCAGCAGCCCCGACCGGAGGGAAGCTTTCTTT
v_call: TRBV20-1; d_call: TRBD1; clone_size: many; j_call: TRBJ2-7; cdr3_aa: CSARPGDRPYEQYF; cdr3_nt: TGCAGTGCTAGGCCCGGGGACAGGCCCTACGAGCAGTACTTC
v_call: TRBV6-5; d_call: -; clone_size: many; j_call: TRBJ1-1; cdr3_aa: CASSYMGSTEAFF; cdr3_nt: TGTGCCAGCAGTTACATGGGGAGCACTGAAGCTTTCTTT
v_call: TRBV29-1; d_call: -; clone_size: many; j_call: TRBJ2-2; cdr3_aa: CSVGDWTSNTGELFF; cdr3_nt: TGCAGCGTTGGAGACTGGACCTCGAACACCGGGGAGCTGTTTTTT
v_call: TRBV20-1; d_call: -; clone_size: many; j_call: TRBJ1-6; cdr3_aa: CSARYRETDSPLHF; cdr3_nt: TGCAGTGCTAGATACAGGGAGACGGATTCACCCCTCCACTTT
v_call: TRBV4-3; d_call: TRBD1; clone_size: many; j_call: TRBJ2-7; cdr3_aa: CASSQDFQGENYEQYF; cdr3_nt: TGCGCCAGCAGCCAAGATTTCCAGGGGGAGAACTACGAGCAGTACTTC
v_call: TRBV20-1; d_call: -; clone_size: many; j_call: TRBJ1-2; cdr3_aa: CSAREVEFGGYTF; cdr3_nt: TGCAGTGCTAGAGAGGTTGAGTTTGGCGGCTACACCTTC
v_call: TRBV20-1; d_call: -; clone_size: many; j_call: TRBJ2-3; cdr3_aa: CSAERRVRRTDTQYF; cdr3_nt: TGCAGTGCAGAACGTAGGGTTAGGCGCACAGATACGCAGTATTTT
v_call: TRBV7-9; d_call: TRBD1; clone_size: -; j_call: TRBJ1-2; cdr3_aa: CASSSSGTGHNYGYTF; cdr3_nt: TGTGCCAGCAGCTCCTCCGGGACAGGGCATAACTATGGCTACACCTTC
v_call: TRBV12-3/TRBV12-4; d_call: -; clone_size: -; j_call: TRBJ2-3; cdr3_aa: CASNPTGIRTDTQYF; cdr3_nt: TGTGCCAGCAACCCAACGGGGATACGCACAGATACGCAGTATTTT
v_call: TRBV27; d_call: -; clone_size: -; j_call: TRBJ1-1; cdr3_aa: CASSLYGAWGSPTTEAFF; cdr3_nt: TGTGCCAGCAGTTTATATGGGGCGTGGGGAAGCCCAACAACTGAAGCTTTCTTT
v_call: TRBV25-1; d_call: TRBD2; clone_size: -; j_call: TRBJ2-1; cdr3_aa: CASSESTGGLYNEQFF; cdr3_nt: TGTGCCAGCAGTGAATCCACGGGGGGGCTTTACAATGAGCAGTTCTTC
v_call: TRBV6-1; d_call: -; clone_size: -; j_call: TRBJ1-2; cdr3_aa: CASSEFGYTDGYTF; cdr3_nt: TGTGCCAGCAGTGAATTCGGGTATACGGATGGCTACACCTTC
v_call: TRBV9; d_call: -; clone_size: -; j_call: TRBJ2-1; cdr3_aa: CASSVGGAPSNEQFF; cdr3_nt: TGTGCCAGCAGCGTAGGGGGGGCCCCCTCCAATGAGCAGTTCTTC
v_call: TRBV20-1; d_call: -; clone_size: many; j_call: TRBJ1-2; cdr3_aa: CSAGGGGLRTDYGYTF; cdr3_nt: TGCAGTGCCGGAGGGGGTGGACTCCGGACGGACTATGGCTACACCTTC
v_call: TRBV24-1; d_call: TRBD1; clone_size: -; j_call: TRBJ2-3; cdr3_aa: CATSDFRQGSTDTQYF; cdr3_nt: TGTGCCACCAGTGATTTCCGACAGGGAAGCACAGATACGCAGTATTTT
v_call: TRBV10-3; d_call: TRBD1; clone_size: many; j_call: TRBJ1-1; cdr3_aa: CAISEYRGDTEAFF; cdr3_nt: TGTGCCATCAGTGAGTACAGGGGTGACACTGAAGCTTTCTTT
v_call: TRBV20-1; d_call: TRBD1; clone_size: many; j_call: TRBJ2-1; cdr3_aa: CSASLRQGTNEQFF; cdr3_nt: TGCAGTGCTAGCTTACGACAGGGAACCAATGAGCAGTTCTTC
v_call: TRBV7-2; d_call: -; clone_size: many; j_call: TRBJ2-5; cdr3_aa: CASSSHPGEETQYF; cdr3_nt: TGTGCCAGCAGCTCGCATCCAGGGGAAGAGACCCAGTACTTC
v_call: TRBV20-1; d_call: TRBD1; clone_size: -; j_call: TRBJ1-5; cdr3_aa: CSAIIGTGVGNQPQHF; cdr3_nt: TGCAGTGCTATAATCGGGACAGGGGTGGGCAATCAGCCCCAGCATTTT
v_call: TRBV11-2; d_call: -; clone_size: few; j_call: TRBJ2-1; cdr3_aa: CASSKGTVYNEQFF; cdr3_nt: TGTGCCAGCAGCAAAGGGACGGTCTACAATGAGCAGTTCTTC
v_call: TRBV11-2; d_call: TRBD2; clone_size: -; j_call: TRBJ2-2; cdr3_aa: CASTSGSSGTGELFF; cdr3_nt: TGTGCCAGCACCTCCGGGTCTAGCGGCACCGGGGAGCTGTTTTTT
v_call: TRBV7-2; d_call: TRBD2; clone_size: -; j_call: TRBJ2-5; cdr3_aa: CASSTGGGSETQYF; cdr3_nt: TGTGCCAGCAGCACCGGGGGAGGGTCAGAGACCCAGTACTTC
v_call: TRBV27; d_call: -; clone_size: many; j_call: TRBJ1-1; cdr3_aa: CASNRRGMNTEAFF; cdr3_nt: TGTGCCAGCAATCGTAGGGGGATGAACACTGAAGCTTTCTTT
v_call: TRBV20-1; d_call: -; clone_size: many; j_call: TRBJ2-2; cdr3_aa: CSASRAGAPTNTGELFF; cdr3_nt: TGCAGTGCTAGTCGGGCAGGGGCCCCGACGAACACCGGGGAGCTGTTTTTT
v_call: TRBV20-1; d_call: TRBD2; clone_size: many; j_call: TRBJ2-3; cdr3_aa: CSASRTGRADTQYF; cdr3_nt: TGCAGTGCTAGTCGGACGGGGAGGGCAGATACGCAGTATTTT
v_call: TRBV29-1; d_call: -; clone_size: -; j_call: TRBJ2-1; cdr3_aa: CSSRGGAHRVPYNEQFF; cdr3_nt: TGCAGCTCAAGGGGGGGGGCACACAGGGTCCCCTACAATGAGCAGTTCTTC
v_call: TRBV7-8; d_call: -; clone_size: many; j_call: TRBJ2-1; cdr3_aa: CASSQEYNEQFF; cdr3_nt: TGTGCCAGCAGCCAGGAGTACAATGAGCAGTTCTTC
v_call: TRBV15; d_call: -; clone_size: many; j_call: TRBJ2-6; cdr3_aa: CATSRDGSSGANVLTF; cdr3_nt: TGTGCCACCAGCAGAGATGGGAGCTCTGGGGCCAACGTCCTGACTTTC
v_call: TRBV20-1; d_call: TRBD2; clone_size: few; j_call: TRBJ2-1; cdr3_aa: CSARLAGDLYNEQFF; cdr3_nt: TGCAGTGCTCGACTAGCGGGGGACCTCTACAATGAGCAGTTCTTC